Detailed here is one T cell receptor (beta chain). Authors' methods: Researchers report that nucleated cell counts were estimated from reference gene primer amplification. Only in-frame clones appear in the TCRdb table, and some are missing; sequencing was by immunoSEQ multiplex PCR. From that table come the V and J calls and clone size; the DNA was used to work out D and trimming. The sample carries 130,000 to 150,000 clones, over 80% recorded once. The entry originates in a study of blood T cell repertoires in COVID-19. On the study more broadly: Acute and convalescent COVID-19 samples came from the United States, Italy and Spain. Sources were T cells, B-cell-depleted T cells, or PBMCs; the material itself was cDNA or gDNA.

Sequenced sample: peripheral blood. This clonotype originated in a man aged 45 to 65 who had recovered from COVID-19.

The DNA for the CDR3 is TGTGCCAGCAGCTTCCCGCCGGGACAGGGGGGAGGCTACACCTTC. Translated, it gives CASSFPPGQGGGYTF. The chain uses TRBV7-2 and TRBJ1-2, with TRBD1 matching 11 bases. Germline-derived CDR1 and CDR2 are SGHTA and FQGNSA. After removal of 3 bases from V and 8 bases from J, the junction contained 8 bases not matched to a gene. This CDR3 has 15 amino acids.